This is a list of T cell receptor beta chains from one sample in a study of neoadjuvant nivolumab and ipilimumab in lung cancer. The method was immunoSEQ multiplex PCR; TCRdb's version includes in-frame clones alone and lacks a portion of them. The table includes about 7,700 clones, roughly nine tenths detected once. The sample in question was tumor tissue, obtained after neoadjuvant nivolumab, alone or with ipilimumab, at or shortly before surgery. The receptors shown here come from an adult with non-small cell lung cancer. Some clones in this sample may be carry-over from other donors' samples. Both conserved end residues are part of each CDR3. A D gene is named only where the DNA matches it firmly. Clone size is not always given. Where it is, it says once, few, many or a class for expanded clones.

J	size	D	V	DNA	CDR3
TRBJ1-2	once	NA	TRBV6-5	TGTGCCAGCAGACAGGACCTTAACTATGGCTACACCTTC	CASRQDLNYGYTF
TRBJ1-3	NA	NA	TRBV19	TGTGCCACTTCCCCCACGGGGGCGCACGGAAACACCATATATTTT	CATSPTGAHGNTIYF
TRBJ2-1	NA	TRBD2	TRBV25-1	TGTGCCAGCAGTGGCGGAGCGGGAGGGCAGTTCTTC	CASSGGAGGQFF
TRBJ1-5	NA	NA	TRBV2	TGTGCCAGCAGTGAAGCCGAGGGGGGCCATAGCAATCAGCCCCAGCATTTT	CASSEAEGGHSNQPQHF
TRBJ2-5	NA	NA	TRBV15	TGTGCCACCAGCAGGACCTCAGGGGCAGAGACCCAGTACTTC	CATSRTSGAETQYF
TRBJ1-1	NA	NA	TRBV6-5	TGTGCCAGCTGGGTTGGGGAGCGCACTGAAGCTTTCTTT	CASWVGERTEAFF
TRBJ2-7	NA	TRBD2	TRBV5-1	TGCGCCAGCAGCTTGTCAGAGACTAGCGGACGGGAGCAGTACTTC	CASSLSETSGREQYF
TRBJ2-3	NA	NA	TRBV2	TGTGCCAGCAGTGCGGGAGATACGCAGTATTTT	CASSAGDTQYF
TRBJ2-7	NA	NA	TRBV11-1	TGTGCCAGCAGCGACCTCCGGGACACGAAGACTAAGAGAGGCGAGCAGTACTTC	CASSDLRDTKTKRGEQYF
TRBJ2-7	NA	TRBD1	TRBV5-6	TGTGCCAGCAGCTCCCGGACAGGGCCGAGCTCCTACGAGCAGTACTTC	CASSSRTGPSSYEQYF
TRBJ2-6	few	NA	TRBV30	TGTGCCTGGGAATCAGGGTACTCAGGGGCCAACGTCCTGACTTTC	CAWESGYSGANVLTF
TRBJ1-1	few	NA	TRBV2	TGTGCCAGCAATCGACTGATGAACACTGAAGCTTTCTTT	CASNRLMNTEAFF
TRBJ2-7	NA	TRBD2	TRBV10-3	TGTGCCATCGGGGTTAGCGGGAGGGATGACGAGCAGTACTTC	CAIGVSGRDDEQYF
TRBJ2-2	NA	TRBD2	TRBV5-1	TGCGCCAGCAGCTTGGACGGGAGGGCGGGGAACACCGGGGAGCTGTTTTTT	CASSLDGRAGNTGELFF
TRBJ1-1	NA	NA	TRBV6-5	TGTGCCAGCACCTCGAGGATGGGCGGCACTGAAGCTTTCTTT	CASTSRMGGTEAFF
TRBJ2-7	NA	NA	TRBV11-1	TGTGCCAGCAGCCCCAGATCCTACGAGCAGTACTTC	CASSPRSYEQYF
TRBJ2-7	NA	TRBD2	TRBV6-6	TGTGCCAGCAGTGTCGGGACTAGCGGGAATAACGAGCAGTACTTC	CASSVGTSGNNEQYF
TRBJ2-7	NA	TRBD2	TRBV5-1	TGCGCCAGCAGCCACCGACTAGCGGGAATCGGCGAGCAGTACTTC	CASSHRLAGIGEQYF
TRBJ2-3	NA	NA	TRBV10-3	TGTGCCATCAGTGCGTGGATGGATACGCAGTATTTT	CAISAWMDTQYF
TRBJ1-1	NA	NA	TRBV6-5	TGTGCCACCCAGGGACACGTTAACACTGAAGCTTTCTTT	CATQGHVNTEAFF
TRBJ2-7	NA	NA	TRBV4-3	TGCGCCAGCAGCCAATACACGGGGAGTTCCTACGAGCAGTACTTC	CASSQYTGSSYEQYF
TRBJ1-1	NA	NA	TRBV18	TGTGCCAGCTCCTCAGGGGCCCACACTGAAGCTTTCTTT	CASSSGAHTEAFF
TRBJ1-1	NA	NA	TRBV5-1	TGCGCCAGCAGACCCCCGGACAGCCTGAACACTGAAGCTTTCTTT	CASRPPDSLNTEAFF
TRBJ1-2	NA	TRBD1	TRBV9	TGTGCCAGCAGCTCTAGGATCTCCGGGACAGGGGGCGGTGGCTACACCTTC	CASSSRISGTGGGGYTF
TRBJ2-1	NA	TRBD1	TRBV18	TGTGCCAGCTCACCACCGGAGACAGGGAAAAGGAATGAGCAGTTCTTC	CASSPPETGKRNEQFF
TRBJ2-3	NA	TRBD2	TRBV5-1	TGCGCCAGCAGCCGAGCGGGATCCGCAGATACGCAGTATTTT	CASSRAGSADTQYF
TRBJ1-4	NA	TRBD1	TRBV19	TGTGCCAGTTCCCGGGACAGGGACGAAAAACTGTTTTTT	CASSRDRDEKLFF
TRBJ2-5	once	TRBD2	TRBV5-1	TGCGCCAGCAGCCCGATGCTAGCGGGAGGTCTCGAGACCCAGTACTTC	CASSPMLAGGLETQYF
TRBJ2-1	NA	TRBD2	TRBV11-3	TGTGCCAGCAGCTCCCGACTAGCGGGAGAAAGGGAGCAGTTCTTC	CASSSRLAGEREQFF
TRBJ2-7	NA	TRBD1	TRBV5-6	TGTGCCAGCAGCCCATCCGGGACAGGGTCGCGGGAGCAGTACTTC	CASSPSGTGSREQYF
TRBJ1-5	NA	NA	TRBV19	TGTGCCAGTAAAGGTACGGACCTTAGTAGGATCAATCAGCCCCAGCATTTT	CASKGTDLSRINQPQHF
TRBJ2-7	NA	NA	TRBV9	TGTGCCAGCAGCGAGGGCCCGAGGGACACCTACGAGCAGTACTTC	CASSEGPRDTYEQYF
TRBJ2-3	NA	TRBD2	TRBV20-1	TGCAGTGCTAGTCGGTCTAGCGGATATTTT	CSASRSSGYF
TRBJ2-1	NA	TRBD2	TRBV5-1	TGCGCCAGCAGCTGGCTAGGGGGACTAGCGGGATACAATGAGCAGTTCTTC	CASSWLGGLAGYNEQFF
TRBJ1-1	NA	TRBD1	TRBV29-1	TGCAGCGTCAGACAGGGGGAGAACACTGAAGCTTTCTTT	CSVRQGENTEAFF
TRBJ2-7	NA	NA	TRBV13	TGTGCCAGCAGCTTGGGACATCCCGAGGGTTACGAGCAGTACTTC	CASSLGHPEGYEQYF
TRBJ1-2	once	NA	TRBV30	TGTGCCTGGAGTGCAGGGGAAGGCTATGGCTACACCTTC	CAWSAGEGYGYTF
TRBJ1-2	NA	NA	TRBV29-1	TGCAGCGTTGGGACAGCTAACTATGGCTACACCTTC	CSVGTANYGYTF
TRBJ2-6	NA	TRBD2	TRBV19	TGTGCCAGTAGTACCTCGGGGGGGACCGGGGCCAACGTCCTGACTTTC	CASSTSGGTGANVLTF
TRBJ1-3	once	NA	TRBV2	TGTGCCAGCAGTGGCAAAGGGGGCTCTGGAAACACCATATATTTT	CASSGKGGSGNTIYF
TRBJ1-1	few	NA	TRBV10-2	TGCGCCATCTCGGGACCCCACTCCGCTGAAGCTTTCTTT	CAISGPHSAEAFF
TRBJ2-1	NA	NA	TRBV4-2	TGTGCCAGCAGCCGTGCGGGATCCTACAATGAGCAGTTCTTC	CASSRAGSYNEQFF
TRBJ2-7	NA	NA	TRBV6-1	TGTGCCAGCAGTGATCCCCCAACAGGCGAGCAGTACTTC	CASSDPPTGEQYF
TRBJ2-7	NA	NA	TRBV30	TGTGCCTGGAGTGGTCAGGTATACGAGCAGTACTTC	CAWSGQVYEQYF
TRBJ1-2	once	NA	TRBV10-3	TGTGCCATCAGTGAAAGGACAGAAGCTAACTATGGCTACACCTTC	CAISERTEANYGYTF